This T cell receptor (beta chain) derives from a study of T-cell memory formation after mild COVID-19. In TCRdb, the 5' RACE reads were re-called with MiXCR into one record per CDR3 protein. The table lists over 350,000 distinct CDR3 sequences, roughly 26% of them singletons. CDR1 and CDR2 (germline): PRHDT, FYEKMQ (reference sequence). There are 15 residues in the CDR3. V shed 2 bases and J shed 1 base, with 9 bases lying between them. This rearrangement joins TRBV13 to TRBJ1-5; D remains unclear. The source of this sequence is an adult woman who had mild COVID-19 (a few samples of this study predate the infection). Cell type and time point are not known. Material: PBMCs or a T cell subset sorted from them (not recorded which). CDR3 residues: CASSLRSLSNQPQHF. In DNA, the CDR3 is TGTGCCAGCAGCTTAAGGTCTCTCAGCAATCAGCCCCAGCATTTT.